These 23 T cell receptor beta chains share one sample of origin, sequenced in a study of early T cells in non-severe SARS-CoV-2 infection. MiXCR, applied by TCRdb to the 5' RACE reads, yields one record per CDR3 protein. The sample lists 80,000 to 100,000 distinct CDR3 sequences, 9.5% to 12% occurring once. Source: whole blood, taken at baseline. These TCRs come from an adult who was a healthcare worker with PCR-confirmed SARS-CoV-2 infection or an uninfected control (not recorded which).

This clonotype was detected many times. The chain employs TRBV6-1 and TRBJ2-2; D is unresolved. Germline values: CDR1 MNHNS, CDR2 SASEGT. The CDR3 totals 13 residues. V was cut by 3 bases and J by 9 bases, with 11 bases left in between. In DNA form, the CDR3 reads TGTGCCAGCAGTGATCAGGTTCACCGGGAGCTGTTTTTT. As protein: CASSDQVHRELFF.

This clonotype was counted between two and nine times. The V and J genes are TRBV2 and TRBJ2-1; D is possibly TRBD2 (5 bases). V dropped 7 bases and J dropped 7 bases, with 14 bases sitting between them. The CDR3 is 13 residues long. Germline V gives CDR1 SNHLY, CDR2 FYNNEI. The CDR3 nucleotides read TGTGCCAGCAACTGGCAGGAGGCAAATGAGCAGTTCTTC. Translation: CASNWQEANEQFF. Full variable domain (rest looked up from reference TRBV2 and TRBJ2-1): EPEVTQTPSHQVTQMGQEVILRCVPISNHLYFYWYRQILGQKVEFLVSFYNNEISEKSEIFDDQFSVERPDGSNFTLKIRSTKLEDSAMYFCASNWQEANEQFFGPGTRLTVL.

This clonotype was observed a few times. The chain links TRBV6-1 to TRBJ2-4; D not certain. With 7 bases removed from V and 1 base from J, the gap between germline ends came to 14 bases. The CDR3 totals 15 residues. Germline V CDR1 and CDR2: MNHNS, SASEGT. The CDR3 protein is CASKFGRFAKNIQYF. The CDR3 DNA is TGTGCCAGCAAATTCGGGCGGTTCGCCAAAAACATTCAGTACTTC.

This clonotype was seen ten or more times. V usage is TRBV19 and J usage is TRBJ1-5; no firm D call. Germline V lookup: CDR1 LNHDA, CDR2 SQIVND (reference sequence). The CDR3 consists of 12 residues. V was cut by 6 bases and J by 2 bases, with 5 bases left in between. The CDR3: CASRIGNQPQHF. CDR3 DNA: TGTGCCAGTAGAATTGGCAATCAGCCCCAGCATTTT.

Ten or more counts support this clonotype. The chain joins TRBV5-1 to TRBJ1-1; D is unclear. V gave up 6 bases and J gave up 4 bases, with 10 bases separating them. Germline values: CDR1 SGHRS, CDR2 YFSETQ. The CDR3 spans 12 residues. The CDR3 DNA follows: TGCGCCAGCAATGGGGTTAGCACTGAAGCTTTCTTT. As protein: CASNGVSTEAFF.

This rearrangement joins TRBV7-8 to TRBJ1-6, with D unresolved. Trimming shortened V by 5 bases and J by 5 bases, and 13 bases separated the two germline ends. This CDR3 spans 15 amino acids. The germline gives CDR1 SGHVS, CDR2 FQNEAQ. The CDR3 DNA follows: TGTGCCAGCAGCGGCAGGACGCCCGATAATTCACCCCTCCACTTT. Amino acids: CASSGRTPDNSPLHF.

The V call is TRBV27, the J call TRBJ1-1; 7 bases map to TRBD1. The CDR3 is 13 amino acids. Unmatched junction bases numbered 6, after V lost 0 bases and J lost 11 bases. Germline CDR1 is MNHEY and CDR2 is SMNVEV (reference sequence). The CDR3 sequence is CASSLSRQGVAFF. The CDR3 DNA reads TGTGCCAGCAGTTTATCAAGACAGGGTGTGGCTTTCTTT.

This clonotype was detected many times. The chain joins TRBV11-2 to TRBJ2-7; TRBD2 agrees at 8 bases. CDR3 length equals 14 residues. V shed 1 base, J shed 5 bases, and the junction held 4 bases outside the gene matches. CDR1 is SGHAT, CDR2 FQNNGV, per germline. CDR3 sequence: CASSLGLASDEQYF. In nucleotides, the CDR3 is TGTGCCAGCAGCTTAGGACTAGCGAGCGACGAGCAGTACTTC.

The CDR3 DNA is TGTGCCAGCAGTTACTCGATGGAACTTAATTCACCCCTCCACTTT. Protein sequence: CASSYSMELNSPLHF. This chain connects TRBV6-5 to TRBJ1-6; no firm D call. The CDR3 loop spans 15 amino acids. The germline gives CDR1 MNHEY, CDR2 SVGAGI. Trimming removed 0 bases from V and 6 bases from J, with 9 bases in between.

This clonotype showed up many times. The chain is built from TRBV7-8 and TRBJ2-7; weak D call: TRBD2 (5 bases). This CDR3 has 12 residues. V gave up 1 base and J gave up 5 bases, with 6 bases separating them. Germline CDR1 and CDR2: SGHVS and FQNEAQ. The CDR3 protein is CASSLGGHEQYF. The CDR3 DNA sequence: TGTGCCAGCAGCTTAGGAGGGCACGAGCAGTACTTC. The variable domain in full, with the rest retrieved from reference TRBV7-8 and TRBJ2-7, is GAGVSQSPRYKVAKRGQDVALRCDPISGHVSLFWYQQALGQGPEFLTYFQNEAQLDKSGLPSDRFFAERPEGSVSTLKIQRTQQEDSAVYLCASSLGGHEQYFGPGTRLTVT.

In this sample, this clonotype turned up many times. V and J are TRBV6-2 or TRBV6-3 and TRBJ2-7; D gene ambiguous. The CDR3 sequence is 13 residues long. V lost 1 base to trimming and J lost 3 bases, with 7 bases between them. Looked up from germline, CDR1 is MNHEY and CDR2 is SVGEGT. The CDR3 DNA follows: TGTGCCAGCAGTTACTTCTCCGACTACGAGCAGTACTTC. Encoded protein: CASSYFSDYEQYF.

Only a few counts were recorded for this clonotype. The chain links TRBV18 to TRBJ2-3, with 7 positions matching TRBD2. The CDR3 totals 17 residues. The ends lost 3 bases at V and 6 bases at J; junction bases unmatched: 15. Looked up from germline, CDR1 is KGHSH and CDR2 is LQKENI. The CDR3 protein is CASSPGSLATWADTQYF. For the CDR3, the DNA is TGTGCCAGCTCACCGGGCTCACTAGCGACATGGGCGGATACGCAGTATTTT.

This clonotype was recorded a few times. J is TRBJ2-5 and V is TRBV2, with TRBD1 as a possible D gene (5 bases). The CDR3 runs to 14 residues. Germline CDR1 and CDR2: SNHLY and FYNNEI. V lost 7 bases, J lost 5 bases, and 17 bases lay in between. In DNA, the CDR3 is TGTGCCAGCATCACAGGAACACCGGGCGAGACCCAGTACTTC. This sequence encodes CASITGTPGETQYF. Full variable domain (rest looked up from reference TRBV2 and TRBJ2-5): EPEVTQTPSHQVTQMGQEVILRCVPISNHLYFYWYRQILGQKVEFLVSFYNNEISEKSEIFDDQFSVERPDGSNFTLKIRSTKLEDSAMYFCASITGTPGETQYFGPGTRLLVL.

This clonotype was observed many times. The chain links TRBV11-2 to TRBJ2-7; the match to TRBD2 covers 11 bases. The CDR3 loop spans 17 amino acids. V dropped 2 bases and J dropped 7; count of bases not matched to a gene: 13. Germline V CDR1 and CDR2: SGHAT, FQNNGV. The CDR3 is CASSLPSLLAGGGEQYF. CDR3 nucleotides: TGTGCCAGCAGCTTACCCTCGTTGCTAGCGGGAGGAGGGGAGCAGTACTTC.

This clonotype was observed many times. This chain uses TRBV20-1 with TRBJ2-5; TRBD1 matches 10 bases. This CDR3 has 13 amino acids. The trim removed 6 bases at V and 3 bases at J, leaving 4 bases unmatched. Germline-derived CDR1 and CDR2 are DFQATT and SNEGSKA (reference sequence). The CDR3 DNA reads TGCAGTGCCCCCGGGACAGGGGAAGAGACCCAGTACTTC. It encodes CSAPGTGEETQYF.

The CDR3, as DNA: TGTGCCATCACAAGGGACAGGGGGCCTAGTGAGCAGTTCTTC. Protein sequence: CAITRDRGPSEQFF. The chain has TRBV10-3 and TRBJ2-1, with 12 bases matching TRBD1. CDR3 length: 14 residues. V lost 7 bases to trimming and J lost 9 bases; unmatched junction nucleotides: 7. The germline V gene has CDR1 ENHRY and CDR2 SYGVKD.

This clonotype was detected a few times. This rearrangement joins TRBV24-1 to TRBJ2-5; D may match TRBD1 or TRBD2 (7 bases each). The V end was cut by 3 bases, the J end by 3 bases, with 16 bases between. The CDR3 has 16 residues. Germline V CDR1 and CDR2: KGHDR, SFDVKD. The CDR3 bases are TGTGCCACCAGTGATGTGGGGCAGGGGGGGAAAGAGACCCAGTACTTC. Translation gives CATSDVGQGGKETQYF.

The chain employs TRBV3-1 and TRBJ2-5; D is unresolved. The germline V gene encodes CDR1 LGHDT and CDR2 YNNKEL (reference sequence). V was pared by 4 bases and J by 2 bases, with 11 bases between. The CDR3 has 14 residues. As DNA, the CDR3 is TGTGCCAGCAGCCCGAACCACCTACAAGAGACCCAGTACTTC. Its translation: CASSPNHLQETQYF.

Ten or more counts support this clonotype. V is TRBV7-3 and J is TRBJ2-1; perhaps D is TRBD1 or TRBD2 (5 bases each). Germline CDR1 reads SGHTA; CDR2 reads FQGTGA. CDR3 size: 15 residues. Trimming stripped 0 bases from V and 4 bases from J, with 10 bases between. DNA for the CDR3: TGTGCCAGCAGCTTAACGATCGGGGCGTACAATGAGCAGTTCTTC. It is translated as CASSLTIGAYNEQFF.

The genes are TRBV6-5 and TRBJ1-1, with D possibly being TRBD1 (6 bases). Germline V gene data show CDR1 as MNHEY and CDR2 as SVGAGI. Trimming removed 5 bases from V and 1 base from J, with 14 bases in between. The CDR3 length is 15 residues. The CDR3 DNA reads TGTGCCAGCAGTAGAGCCCTACAGGGGAACACTGAAGCTTTCTTT. This translates into CASSRALQGNTEAFF.

In this sample, this clonotype turned up many times. The genes are TRBV20-1 and TRBJ2-3; D possibly uses TRBD1 or TRBD2 (5 bases each). In germline, CDR1 is DFQATT, CDR2 SNEGSKA (reference sequence). V lost 5 bases, J lost 5 bases, and 14 bases lay in between. CDR3 length: 13 amino acids. Here the CDR3 DNA reads TGCAGTGCTCCGGGGCAGGGCCAAGATACGCAGTATTTT. It translates to CSAPGQGQDTQYF.

V gene TRBV7-6 combines with J gene TRBJ2-1; 7 positions match TRBD2. Trimming removed 1 base from V and 4 bases from J; junction bases left unmatched: 10. This CDR3 region has 17 residues. From germline, CDR1 is SGHVS and CDR2 FNYEAQ. The CDR3 DNA reads TGTGCCAGCAGCTTAGGAGGGAGGGCCACCCTTTACAATGAGCAGTTCTTC. Amino acids: CASSLGGRATLYNEQFF.

The chain couples TRBV21-1 to TRBJ1-6; TRBD1, the D gene given by the table, was not confirmed from the DNA. TRBV21-1 is termed a pseudogene. The CDR3 runs 16 residues. The CDR3 DNA reads TGTGCCAGCAGCATAACCGTACGGGACAGAAATTCACCCCTCCACTTT. This codes for CASSITVRDRNSPLHF.